Listed below are T cell receptor beta chains from one sample, sequenced in a study of blood T cell repertoires in COVID-19. The repertoire was sequenced with immunoSEQ multiplex PCR; TCRdb's copy has only in-frame clones and lacks some. In the table there are some 59,000 clones, 90% to 95% of which are singletons. The sequenced sample consisted of peripheral blood. The receptors were gathered from a man over 45 with acute or convalescent COVID-19. The CDR3 runs from the conserved cysteine through the conserved F or W. The D gene is left open where the match is weak. Clone size, where shown, is once, few, many, or a class for clones that have expanded.

cdr3_nt cdr3_aa clone_size v_call cdr3_length d_call j_call
TGTGCCACCAGTGACCCCGGGACAGGGGGCAATCAGCCCCAGCATTTT CATSDPGTGGNQPQHF once TRBV24-1 16 TRBD1 TRBJ1-5
TGTGCCAGCAGCTTAGTTGTTAGCGGGAGCAATGAGCAGTTCTTC CASSLVVSGSNEQFF - TRBV11-3 15 TRBD2 TRBJ2-1
TGTGCCACCAGTGACCTAAGACAGGGCTTCGCAGATACGCAGTATTTT CATSDLRQGFADTQYF - TRBV24-1 16 TRBD1 TRBJ2-3
TGCGCCAGCAGTCAACCGGGACGGCGGGGTAGCTACGAGCAGTACTTC CASSQPGRRGSYEQYF - TRBV23-1 16 - TRBJ2-7
TGTGCCAGCAGCCAACCCGCTACGCTAGCGGGAGGGCCGAGGGGTGAGACCCAGTACTTC CASSQPATLAGGPRGETQYF - TRBV14 20 TRBD2 TRBJ2-5
TGTGCCAGCTCACCAGAGCAGGGGCGCTATGGCTACACCTTC CASSPEQGRYGYTF - TRBV18 14 - TRBJ1-2
TGTGCCAGCAGCCAGGGGACTAACTATGGCTACACCTTC CASSQGTNYGYTF - TRBV5-5 13 - TRBJ1-2
TGTGCCAGCAGACCCACCCCGACTAGCAATGAGCAGTTCTTC CASRPTPTSNEQFF - TRBV6-5 14 - TRBJ2-1
TGTGCCAGTAGTTACGGGGGATCCTACGAGCAGTACTTC CASSYGGSYEQYF few TRBV19 13 - TRBJ2-7
TGTGCCTGGAGTGTACGGCATGGGGCGGGAAACACCATATATTTT CAWSVRHGAGNTIYF - TRBV30 15 - TRBJ1-3
TGCGCCAGCAGCGGGGACAGTTCTAATGAAAAACTGTTTTTT CASSGDSSNEKLFF - TRBV5-1 14 TRBD1 TRBJ1-4
TGCGCCAGCAGTGAGTCCAGCCGGGGCAATCAGCCCCAGCATTTT CASSESSRGNQPQHF - TRBV10-2 15 - TRBJ1-5
TGCGCCAGCAGCCATGGGGGGGGTTTTGATAATTCACCCCTCCACTTT CASSHGGGFDNSPLHF - TRBV4-1 16 - TRBJ1-6
TGTGCCAGCAGTGAAATTTTGGCAGTCGAAGATGGCTACACCTTC CASSEILAVEDGYTF - TRBV6-1 15 - TRBJ1-2
TGTGCCAGCAGCGGAGTTGCGGAGGGCTACACCTTC CASSGVAEGYTF - TRBV11-2 12 - TRBJ1-2
TGTGCCAGCAGCGTAGAGCCGGCAACTAATGAAAAACTGTTTTTT CASSVEPATNEKLFF - TRBV9 15 - TRBJ1-4
TGTGCCAGCACGTATATATCCGGGGGGTCCAATCAGCCCCAGCATTTT CASTYISGGSNQPQHF - TRBV19 16 - TRBJ1-5
TGTGCCAGCAGCTTAGGCCGTGGGCCATACGAGCAGTACTTC CASSLGRGPYEQYF - TRBV5-4 14 - TRBJ2-7
TGTGCCAGCAGCGTTCTAGCGGGAGGCACAGATACGCAGTATTTT CASSVLAGGTDTQYF once TRBV2 15 TRBD2 TRBJ2-3
TGTGCCAGCAGCACCATTACAGGATCTGGGGCCAACGTCCTGACTTTC CASSTITGSGANVLTF - TRBV5-4 16 - TRBJ2-6
TGCAGTGCTAGTCGGGGTCTCCAAGGCACAGATACGCAGTATTTT CSASRGLQGTDTQYF once TRBV20-1 15 - TRBJ2-3
TGTGCCAGCAGTCTTAGCGAAGAGCAGTTCTTC CASSLSEEQFF - TRBV6-2/TRBV6-3 11 - TRBJ2-1
TGCGCCAGCAGTTACAAGATGAACACTGAAGCTTTCTTT CASSYKMNTEAFF - TRBV10-1 13 - TRBJ1-1